This record concerns one TCR beta chain sequence. The antigen remains unidentified. An end of the junction does not agree with germline; a read error may underlie this. The entry originates in a study of Graves' ophthalmopathy and Graves' hyperthyroidism. Study observations and caveats: Progression of ophthalmopathy was predicted by the model with roughly 71% sensitivity and around 72% specificity.

Hyperthyroidism patients were newly diagnosed, ill under 2 months, and aged 18 to 65 years. Researchers turned away patients with other autoimmune diseases, uncontrolled infections, pregnancy or lactation. Establishment of the diagnosis relied upon clinical symptoms, serum thyroxine, TRAb, thyroid ultrasound and orbital computed tomography. This CDR3 has 15 amino acids. Amplification targeted the TCR beta CDR3 regions, with RNA transcripts as the source material. HTBI primers primed a first-round RT-PCR, and a second-round multiplex PCR followed. TCRdb fed the multiplex PCR reads into MiXCR, producing one record per CDR3 protein. The data show over a million distinct CDR3 sequences, 35% to 40% seen once.

The source material was peripheral blood or thyroid tissue (not recorded which). The rearrangement uses TRBV12-3 or TRBV12-4 and TRBJ2-7; TRBD1 aligns across 10 bases. The clonotype originates from an adult man with Graves' hyperthyroidism. The CDR3 is CASSQGTGDTYEQCF. CDR3 coding DNA: TGTGCCAGCAGCCAAGGGACAGGGGATACCTACGAGCAGTGCTTC.